A selection of T cell receptor beta chains follows, all from one sample in a study of regulatory T cells in long-lasting Graves disease. TCRdb reanalysed the multiplex PCR reads using MiXCR and keeps one entry per CDR3 protein. The table includes hundreds of thousands of distinct CDR3 sequences, about 13% detected once. The same data also went into a second study, on T cells in Graves' hyperthyroidism and ophthalmopathy.

The sample in question was peripheral blood mononuclear cells (PBMCs), obtained at new diagnosis, from a patient treated with antithyroid drugs. The origin of the receptors is a man aged 25-45 years with Graves disease. Each CDR3 is given with its conserved first and last residue. A D gene is named only where the DNA matches it firmly. Clone size is stated in some rows and not others, as once, few, many or a class when expanded.

- TRBJ1-1 TRBV20-1 TRBD1 TGCAGTGCTAGAGATTGGACAGGGGGTAAGGACACTGAAGCTTTCTTT CSARDWTGGKDTEAFF
- TRBJ2-3 TRBV25-1 - TGTGCCAGCAGTGAATGTGGGGAATATACGCAGTATTTT CASSECGEYTQYF
many TRBJ2-5 TRBV20-1 - TGCAGTGCTAGAGAATTCGCCCGATCGGAGACCCAGTACTTC CSAREFARSETQYF
- TRBJ2-1 TRBV20-1 - TGCAGTGCTTCCGGGACGGGATTCTACAATGAGCAGTTCTTC CSASGTGFYNEQFF
many TRBJ2-7 TRBV12-3/TRBV12-4 - TGTGCCAGCAGTTTAGGTCGGTTTGAGGAGCAGTACTTC CASSLGRFEEQYF
few TRBJ2-3 TRBV5-6 - TGTGCCAGCAGCCATAGGGCTAGGTTCACAGATACGCAGTGTTTT CASSHRARFTDTQCF
many TRBJ1-1 TRBV12-3/TRBV12-4 TRBD1 TGTGCCAGCAGTTCCCGACAGGGTCTCCGAGCTTTCTTT CASSSRQGLRAFF
many TRBJ2-7 TRBV20-1 TRBD2 TGCAGTGCCCGACCGCCCCCGGGACTAGCGGGAGCTGGGGAGCAGTACTTC CSARPPPGLAGAGEQYF
- TRBJ1-1 TRBV4-1 - TGCGCCAGCAGCCCCCCTAGGTTAAGCTCCGCTGAAGCTTTCTTT CASSPPRLSSAEAFF
many TRBJ2-2 TRBV5-1 TRBD2 TGCGCCAGCACTTTTGGACTAGCGGGGGCCGGGGAGCTGTTTTTT CASTFGLAGAGELFF
- TRBJ1-4 TRBV27 - TGTGCCAGCAGTTTTATAGGACCGACTAATGAAAAACTGTTTTTT CASSFIGPTNEKLFF
few TRBJ2-3 TRBV5-1 TRBD2 TGCGCCAGCACCACGGGGGGGCGCGCAGATACGCAGTATTTT CASTTGGRADTQYF
- TRBJ2-3 TRBV27 - TGTGCCAGCAGTTTAGTTAGCCCGGACACAGATACGCAGTATTTT CASSLVSPDTDTQYF
many TRBJ2-1 TRBV2 - TGTGCCAGCAGGGGTAGCGTTCACAATGAGCAGTTCTTC CASRGSVHNEQFF
- TRBJ1-6 TRBV3-1 - TGTGCCAGCAGCCAGGCCGGGGAGGGGCGGAATTCACCCCTCCACTTT CASSQAGEGRNSPLHF
- TRBJ1-5 TRBV7-6 - TGTGCCAGCAGCCCCATGACGGATCAGCCCCAGCATTTT CASSPMTDQPQHF
- TRBJ2-2 TRBV19 TRBD2 TGTGCCAGTAGAGGAACTAGCGGGAGGGTCGGAACCGGGGAGCTGTTTTTT CASRGTSGRVGTGELFF
many TRBJ1-2 TRBV19 - TGTGCCAGTACGGGGGGCAGACGAAATGTCAATGGCTACACCTTC CASTGGRRNVNGYTF
- TRBJ2-3 TRBV10-3 - TGTGCCACGAGGCCCACTAGCCGTTCAGATACGCAGTATTTT CATRPTSRSDTQYF
many TRBJ2-5 TRBV20-1 TRBD2 TGCAGTGCTTCGTTAGCGGGAGGGCCGGAGACCCAGTACTTC CSASLAGGPETQYF
- TRBJ2-2 TRBV5-1 TRBD2 TGCGCCAGCAGCTTGGCCGGGGGGTCTAACACCGGGGAGCTGTTTTTT CASSLAGGSNTGELFF
few TRBJ2-7 TRBV11-2 TRBD1 TGTGCCAGCAGCTTACATGGACAGGGGGACTACGAGCAGTACTTC CASSLHGQGDYEQYF
few TRBJ2-1 TRBV10-3 TRBD1 TGTGCCATCAGTGGACAGGGGGCCTATGAGCAGTTCTTC CAISGQGAYEQFF
- TRBJ2-1 TRBV19 TRBD1 TGTGCCAGTAGTACCCTCCCCGTGGGACAGAGATTGTACAATGAGCAGTTCTTC CASSTLPVGQRLYNEQFF
- TRBJ2-7 TRBV5-1 - TGCGCCAGCAGCGTCCCGGGACCTTACCACGAGCAGTACTTC CASSVPGPYHEQYF
- TRBJ1-5 TRBV27 TRBD1 TGTGCCAGCAGTTTTACAGGGGGCTATAGCAATCAGCCCCAGCATTTT CASSFTGGYSNQPQHF
many TRBJ2-7 TRBV7-2 - TGTGCCAGCAGCGCGTTAGGTCTCGAGCAGTACTTC CASSALGLEQYF
many TRBJ2-7 TRBV4-1 TRBD1 TGCGCCAGCAGCCTAACCCCGGGACAGGTGTACGAGCAGTACTTC CASSLTPGQVYEQYF